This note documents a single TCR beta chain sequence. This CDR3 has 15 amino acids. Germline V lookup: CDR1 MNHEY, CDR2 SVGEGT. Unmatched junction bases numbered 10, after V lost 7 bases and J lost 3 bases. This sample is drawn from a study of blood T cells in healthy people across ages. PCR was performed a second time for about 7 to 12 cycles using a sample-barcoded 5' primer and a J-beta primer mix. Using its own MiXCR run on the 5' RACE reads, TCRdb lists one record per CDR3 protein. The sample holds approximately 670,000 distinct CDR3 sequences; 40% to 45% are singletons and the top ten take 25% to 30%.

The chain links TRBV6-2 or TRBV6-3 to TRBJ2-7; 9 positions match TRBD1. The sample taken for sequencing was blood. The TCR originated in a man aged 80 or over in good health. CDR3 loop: CASISAGTGNYEQYF. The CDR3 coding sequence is TGTGCCAGCATATCCGCCGGGACAGGGAACTACGAGCAGTACTTC.